This T cell receptor (beta chain) was sequenced during a study of blood T cell repertoires in COVID-19. Data came from immunoSEQ multiplex PCR; TCRdb stores just in-frame clones and leaves some out. The top ten hold around 2.6% of the sample, which has around 230,000 clones, roughly 83% seen once. Material for sequencing was peripheral blood. The source is a woman in her seventies with active or convalescent COVID-19.

The CDR3 DNA is TGTGCCAGCAGTGAGAGTTCCTACCAAGAGACCCAGTACTTC. Translation gives CASSESSYQETQYF. V gene TRBV2 combines with J gene TRBJ2-5; D remains unclear. The length of the CDR3 is 14 residues. V was trimmed by 3 bases and J by 0 bases, leaving 8 bases between them. Germline-derived CDR1 and CDR2 are SNHLY and FYNNEI. Together with reference TRBV2 and TRBJ2-5, the CDR3 gives the full variable domain: EPEVTQTPSHQVTQMGQEVILRCVPISNHLYFYWYRQILGQKVEFLVSFYNNEISEKSEIFDDQFSVERPDGSNFTLKIRSTKLEDSAMYFCASSESSYQETQYFGPGTRLLVL.